This T cell receptor (beta chain) was sequenced in a study of cytomegalovirus exposure and HLA in healthy donors. Germline loops: CDR1 MNHNY, CDR2 SVGAGI (reference sequence). The CDR3 extends over 15 amino acids. Trimming removed 0 bases at V and 4 bases at J, with 9 bases between. Findings of the study overall: There were reportedly fewer N-insertions in an Asian-associated ancestry cluster than the roughly 700-donor mean, in a later analysis. The availability of immune exposure information extended only to CMV serostatus. The study carried out a later analysis of TCR beta sequences. It associated under 20,000 of them with specific HLA alleles at a false discovery rate of 0.05. Most sequenced TCRs were rare (though some public TCRs occurred in many donors).

This clone was found a few times. As yet, its antigen is unknown. The PCR made use of 60 Vbeta and 13 Jbeta primers. Some clones are missing from TCRdb's copy, which holds only in-frame ones; the method was immunoSEQ multiplex PCR. The table has fewer than 130,000 clones, more than 65% seen once. This TCR was sampled from a man aged 25 to 40 in good health and CMV-seropositive. The chain joins TRBV6-6 to TRBJ1-4, with D maybe TRBD1 (5 bases). Sequencing was performed on PBMCs. The CDR3 coding sequence is TGTGCCAGCAGTTACTCGGGGGGAGTTAATGAAAAACTGTTTTTT. Amino acid sequence: CASSYSGGVNEKLFF.